This T cell receptor (beta chain) was captured in a study of T cell responses to AZD1222 COVID-19 vaccine. Remarks on this clone: Its antigen is unidentified.

The germline V and J ends were trimmed by 7 bases and 8 bases, with 18 bases remaining between them. This CDR3 has 14 residues. Germline V gene data show CDR1 as SGHTA and CDR2 as FQGTGA. Whole-study findings and limits: Donor demographics were predominantly white British with a female majority; clonal diversity may be underestimated. The study reported that nearly half of spike-specific TCRs target unmutated variant regions.

This table comes from immunoSEQ multiplex PCR, and its TCRdb copy is limited to in-frame clones, with some not included. Of 120,000 or so clones in the sample, 80% to 90% were seen once. The TCR originated in an adult in good health. The chain couples TRBV7-3 to TRBJ2-1; a possible D gene is TRBD2 (6 bases). Here the sequenced sample was peripheral blood, taken on day 0 of MenACWY control vaccination. The DNA of the CDR3 is TGTGCCAGCACCTCCCGGGGGTTTGGCGATGAGCAGTTCTTC. This translates into CASTSRGFGDEQFF.